Following are 15 T cell receptor beta chains from one sample sequenced in a study of CD8 T cells in Susac syndrome. Reverse transcription of roughly 0.5 to 1 ug RNA was carried out with random hexamers. TCRdb recomputed calls from the immunoSEQ multiplex PCR reads with MiXCR, one row per CDR3 protein. The data hold about 100,000 distinct CDR3 sequences, with 85% to 95% observed a single time. The sequencing input was CD8+ T cells from PBMCs. The receptors were sampled from a human donor in good health.

This chain connects TRBV5-6 to TRBJ2-7; no firm D call. Trimming cost V 0 bases and J 3 bases, with 10 bases left between them. This CDR3 region has 14 residues. Germline V CDR1 and CDR2: SGHDT, YYEEEE. Here the CDR3 DNA reads TGTGCCAGCAGCTTGGACCTACTTCGCTACGAGCAGTACTTC. It codes for CASSLDLLRYEQYF.

The chain is built from TRBV11-2 and TRBJ2-7; no clear D. V was pared by 5 bases and J by 2 bases, with 16 bases between. The CDR3 spans 15 residues. CDR1 is SGHAT and CDR2 is FQNNGV in the germline V gene. In nucleotides, the CDR3 is TGTGCCAGCAGCCCTGTGGCTGCTTACCCCTACGAGCAGTACTTC. This codes for CASSPVAAYPYEQYF.

The rearrangement links TRBV6-5 to TRBJ2-1, with 13 bases fitting TRBD2. CDR3 length: 15 residues. J gave up 4 bases and V 6 bases, and 3 bases lay outside the gene matches. Per the germline V gene, CDR1 is MNHEY and CDR2 is SVGAGI. The CDR3 DNA reads as TGTGCCAGCAGCCAGACTAGCGGGGGGTACAATGAGCAGTTCTTC. Protein product: CASSQTSGGYNEQFF.

The gene calls are TRBV9 and TRBJ2-2, with TRBD1 matching over 12 bases. The CDR3 runs to 19 residues. Germline V gene data show CDR1 as SGDLS and CDR2 as YYNGEE. V trimming: 0 bases; J trimming: 1 base; junction bases outside the gene matches: 7. The CDR3 here is CASSVAGQGAPKNTGELFF. In DNA, the CDR3 is TGTGCCAGCAGCGTAGCGGGACAGGGGGCTCCCAAGAACACCGGGGAGCTGTTTTTT.

The V call is TRBV7-6, the J call TRBJ1-1; a weak D match, TRBD1 (5 bases). CDR1 is SGHVS and CDR2 is FNYEAQ in the germline V gene. Deletions cut 3 bases from V and 0 bases from J, with 8 bases between. CDR3 length: 14 amino acids. This chain's CDR3 is CASSLGLLNTEAFF. The CDR3 coding sequence is TGTGCCAGCAGCTTGGGACTCTTGAACACTGAAGCTTTCTTT.

V usage is TRBV29-1 and J usage is TRBJ2-7; maybe TRBD1 (5 bases). Germline-derived CDR1 and CDR2 are SQVTM and ANQGSEA. The CDR3 is 15 amino acids. The V end was cut by 5 bases, the J end by 3 bases, with 20 bases between. This CDR3 reads CSVSAPGQGYYEQYF. The CDR3 region has the DNA TGCAGCGTTAGTGCTCCAGGCCAGGGCTACTACGAGCAGTACTTC.

The chain combines TRBV2 with TRBJ2-7; 7 bases align to TRBD1. CDR3 length: 16 residues. Germline V CDR1 and CDR2: SNHLY, FYNNEI. The V gene end was trimmed by 6 bases and the J gene end by 0 bases; junction bases not matched to a gene: 11. The DNA for the CDR3 is TGTGCCAGCAGCGGCCACCTCGACAGGGTCTCCTACGAGCAGTACTTC. This translates into CASSGHLDRVSYEQYF.

V gene TRBV9 combines with J gene TRBJ2-3, with D hard to call. There are 16 residues in the CDR3. Looked up from germline, CDR1 is SGDLS and CDR2 is YYNGEE. Trimming pared 3 bases from V and 2 bases from J, leaving 16 bases between. The CDR3 loop is CASSAAISGATDTQYF. The CDR3, as DNA: TGTGCCAGCAGCGCTGCCATTAGTGGAGCCACAGATACGCAGTATTTT.

This rearrangement joins TRBV20-1 to TRBJ2-1; 10 bases fit TRBD2. With 5 bases clipped from V and 6 bases from J, the junction kept 10 bases outside the gene matches. The germline V gene encodes CDR1 DFQATT and CDR2 SNEGSKA (reference sequence). The CDR3 is 15 amino acids. The CDR3 bases are TGCAGTGCTGGGGAGGGGACTAGCGCCTTCAATGAGCAGTTCTTC. Protein product: CSAGEGTSAFNEQFF.

J is TRBJ1-1 and V is TRBV20-1; possibly TRBD1 for D (6 bases). The CDR3 extends over 15 amino acids. Germline values: CDR1 DFQATT, CDR2 SNEGSKA (reference sequence). The germline V and J ends were trimmed by 2 bases and 1 base, with 14 bases remaining between them. CDR3 residues: CSARSYYRENTEAFF. The CDR3 nucleotides read TGCAGTGCTAGATCCTACTACAGGGAGAACACTGAAGCTTTCTTT.

The table lists this clonotype with a count of one. V is TRBV20-1 and J is TRBJ1-2, with 7 nucleotides matching TRBD1. Germline-derived CDR1 and CDR2 are DFQATT and SNEGSKA (reference sequence). Losses at the gene ends were 5 bases for V and 3 bases for J; bases not matched to a gene: 6. This CDR3 region has 13 residues. The CDR3 loop reads CSAPEGADYGYTF. The CDR3 DNA follows: TGCAGTGCTCCGGAGGGGGCAGACTATGGCTACACCTTC.

This clonotype came up once. The chain employs TRBV5-1 and TRBJ2-5; 10 positions agree with TRBD2. This CDR3 comprises 15 residues. The V gene's germline CDR1 is SGHRS and CDR2 YFSETQ. V trimming: 4 bases; J trimming: 4 bases; junction bases outside the gene matches: 7. CDR3 nucleotides: TGCGCCAGCAGCGGGAGCGGGGGGGCAAGAGAGACCCAGTACTTC. It encodes CASSGSGGARETQYF.

The CDR3 region has the DNA TGTGCCACCAGCCGAGGGACAGGGGTTGGTGGCTACACCTTC. Its protein is CATSRGTGVGGYTF. The chain couples TRBV15 to TRBJ1-2, with 10 bases identical to TRBD1. Germline V gene lookup returns CDR1 LNHNV and CDR2 YYDKDF (reference sequence). The CDR3 consists of 14 residues. Unmatched junction bases numbered 7, after V lost 5 bases and J lost 7 bases.

The chain links TRBV5-1 to TRBJ2-3, with 9 bases aligning to TRBD2. The V gene's germline CDR1 is SGHRS and CDR2 YFSETQ. J gave up 0 bases and V 0 bases, and 5 bases lay outside the gene matches. There are 17 residues in the CDR3. CDR3 residues: CASSLAAGGTSTDTQYF. CDR3 DNA sequence: TGCGCCAGCAGCTTGGCAGCGGGGGGAACTAGCACAGATACGCAGTATTTT.

The rearrangement links TRBV10-3 to TRBJ2-7; D gene uncertain. The CDR3 extends over 14 amino acids. Germline assignment: CDR1 ENHRY and CDR2 SYGVKD. V was clipped by 6 bases and J by 2 bases, with 14 bases between them. In nucleotides, the CDR3 is TGTGCCATCAGACACCCGACGGTAGCCTACGAGCAGTACTTC. Protein: CAIRHPTVAYEQYF.